The 8 T cell receptor beta chains listed next were all sequenced from one sample in a study of spatial heterogeneity in lung cancer. Time point in this sample: blood at routine non-recurrence follow-up after resection. A single record per CDR3 protein comes from TCRdb applying MiXCR to the 5' RACE reads. The sample comprises 35,000 to 55,000 distinct CDR3 sequences, roughly 20% of which are singletons, and less than 9.5% rests with the top ten. This specimen consisted of PBMCs, obtained at follow-up. The receptors here all came from a female donor with early-stage non-small cell lung cancer.

This clonotype showed up just a few times. The V gene is TRBV12-3 or TRBV12-4, the J gene TRBJ2-7; 10 bases align to TRBD2. The CDR3 contains 16 residues. The ends lost 2 bases at V and 5 bases at J; junction bases unmatched: 9. As DNA, the CDR3 is TGTGCCAGCAGTTTAAAGCTAGCGGGAGTTCCCGACGAGCAGTACTTC. Translated: CASSLKLAGVPDEQYF.

The chain couples TRBV20-1 to TRBJ2-1; the match to TRBD2 covers 11 bases. The V segment lost 6 bases and the J segment 7 bases; nucleotides outside the gene matches: 8. CDR1 is DFQATT and CDR2 is SNEGSKA in the germline V gene (reference sequence). The CDR3 has 14 residues. The CDR3 bases are TGCAGTGCCTCCGGGACTAGCGGAATGAATGAGCAGTTCTTC. Protein: CSASGTSGMNEQFF.

The gene calls are TRBV15 and TRBJ2-5; the match to TRBD2 covers 13 bases. CDR3 length: 18 residues. Per the germline V gene, CDR1 is LNHNV and CDR2 is YYDKDF (reference sequence). J was trimmed by 3 bases and V by 2 bases; bases with no gene match: 9. The CDR3 reads CATSRLTGLAGVEETQYF. The DNA for the CDR3 is TGTGCCACCAGCAGACTTACCGGACTAGCGGGAGTTGAAGAGACCCAGTACTTC.

This clonotype was detected many times. The V and J genes are TRBV12-3 or TRBV12-4 and TRBJ1-1; D unclear. V shed 3 bases and J shed 1 base, with 6 bases lying between them. CDR3 length equals 13 residues. The CDR3 region is CASSFEKNTEAFF. CDR3 DNA sequence: TGTGCCAGCAGTTTCGAGAAGAACACTGAAGCTTTCTTT.

This clonotype was counted ten times or more. The chain uses TRBV7-2 and TRBJ1-3; D gene unclear. CDR3 size: 15 residues. The V gene's germline CDR1 is SGHTA and CDR2 FQGNSA. Trimming cost V 1 base and J 0 bases, with 7 bases left between them. Here the CDR3 reads CASSLVWSSGNTIYF. CDR3 nucleotides: TGTGCCAGCAGCTTAGTTTGGAGCTCTGGAAACACCATATATTTT.

Ten or more counts support this clonotype. This chain joins TRBV12-3 or TRBV12-4 and TRBJ1-5; D not resolved. The CDR3 totals 13 residues. Between the trimmed V and J ends, which lost 9 bases and 5 bases, there was a span of 14 bases. The CDR3 coding sequence is TGTGCCAGTTCAGTGATAGCTGATCAGCCCCAGCATTTT. Its protein is CASSVIADQPQHF.

This clonotype was counted between two and nine times. V usage is TRBV5-1 and J usage is TRBJ2-3; TRBD2 is a possible D gene (5 bases). This CDR3 spans 13 amino acids. V dropped 1 base and J dropped 6 bases, with 9 bases sitting between them. CDR1 and CDR2 (germline): SGHRS, YFSETQ. The CDR3 region is CASSLTGSDTQYF. The CDR3 region has the DNA TGCGCCAGCAGCTTGACGGGGAGCGATACGCAGTATTTT.

CDR3 loop: CSGLASRSTGELFF. The CDR3 nucleotides are TGCAGCGGACTAGCCTCGCGGTCTACCGGGGAGCTGTTTTTT. The chain is built from TRBV20-1 and TRBJ2-2; TRBD2 matches 8 bases. From germline, CDR1 is DFQATT and CDR2 SNEGSKA (reference sequence). The CDR3 is made up of 14 amino acids.